The 13 T cell receptor beta chains reported below all come from one sample, sequenced in a study of spatial heterogeneity in lung cancer. Whole-study results and caveats: Mutation tallies in tumors tracked expanded intratumoral alpha and beta TCR counts.

MiXCR, applied by TCRdb to the 5' RACE reads, yields one record per CDR3 protein. The sample has 100,000 to 110,000 distinct CDR3 sequences, roughly 4.5% seen once. Time point reported: sample taken at primary tumor resection. These receptors lack a known antigen. Sequenced here: lung tumor tissue, sampled at surgery. These TCRs come from a male donor with early-stage non-small cell lung cancer.

This clonotype was seen ten or more times. The rearrangement uses TRBV5-1 and TRBJ1-5; D is unresolved. Germline V gene lookup returns CDR1 SGHRS and CDR2 YFSETQ. CDR3 length: 15 residues. V lost 2 bases and J 4 bases, leaving 13 bases between the germline ends. The CDR3 loop reads CASSFVPGKNQPQHF. CDR3 sequence (DNA): TGCGCCAGCAGCTTTGTTCCGGGGAAGAATCAGCCCCAGCATTTT.

Points on this clonotype: Since a much larger clone is just one base distant, this may be a read error. The chain links TRBV20-1 to TRBJ1-4, with D unresolved. The germline V and J ends were trimmed by 1 base and 0 bases, with 9 bases remaining between them. The CDR3 is 15 amino acids. Per germline, CDR1 DFQATT and CDR2 SNEGSKA (reference sequence). CDR3 sequence: CSARVRSTTNEKLFF. CDR3 nucleotide sequence: TGCAGTGCTAGAGTCAGATCCACAACTAATGAAAAACTGTTTTTT.

This clonotype has ten or more counts. The rearrangement links TRBV7-9 to TRBJ2-7, with 9 bases matching TRBD1. The CDR3 length is 12 residues. CDR1 is SEHNR, CDR2 FQNEAQ, per germline (reference sequence). J was trimmed by 8 bases and V by 4 bases; bases with no gene match: 3. The DNA of the CDR3 is TGTGCCAGCAGCTATACAGGGGGCCAGCAGTACTTC. Amino acid sequence: CASSYTGGQQYF.

This clonotype has ten or more counts. The gene calls are TRBV6-6 and TRBJ2-1; D gene unclear. Trimming took 8 bases from V and 0 from J, leaving 11 bases between them. This CDR3 is 14 amino acids long. Germline CDR1 is MNHNY and CDR2 is SVGAGI (reference sequence). The chain's CDR3 is CASAVIVSYNEQFF. CDR3 nucleotides: TGTGCCAGCGCGGTGATTGTCTCCTACAATGAGCAGTTCTTC.

This clonotype was detected ten times or more. The chain employs TRBV29-1 and TRBJ1-1; no firm D call. Looked up from germline, CDR1 is SQVTM and CDR2 is ANQGSEA. This CDR3 is 13 amino acids long. V lost 6 bases to trimming and J lost 8 bases, with 19 bases between them. This chain's CDR3 is CSVHLEGGREAFF. The CDR3 nucleotides are TGCAGCGTCCACTTAGAGGGCGGAAGGGAAGCTTTCTTT.

This clonotype was observed at least ten times. The rearrangement joins TRBV20-1 to TRBJ2-1, with 8 bases that match TRBD2. J gave up 8 bases and V 2 bases, and 11 bases lay outside the gene matches. Germline V CDR1 and CDR2: DFQATT, SNEGSKA (reference sequence). CDR3 length equals 15 residues. The CDR3 nucleotides are TGCAGTGCTAGAAGGATCGGGAGGGCCGTCCATGAGCAGTTCTTC. This translates into CSARRIGRAVHEQFF.

This clonotype came up many times. The rearrangement joins TRBV18 to TRBJ2-7; TRBD1 might be the D (6 bases). V was shortened by 8 bases and J by 0 bases, with 11 bases between the two germline ends. The CDR3 is 13 residues long. Germline assignment: CDR1 KGHSH and CDR2 LQKENI. The CDR3 nucleotides read TGTGCCAGCCAGGACAGTAGCTCCTACGAGCAGTACTTC. Protein: CASQDSSSYEQYF.

There are many counts of this clonotype. This chain links TRBV6-5 with TRBJ2-2; 13 nucleotides agree with TRBD2. Trimming at V came to 7 bases and at J to 8 bases, leaving 4 bases not matched to a gene. The CDR3 has 14 residues. Germline-derived CDR1 and CDR2 are MNHEY and SVGAGI. CDR3 bases: TGTGCCAGCAAGGGACTAGCGGGAATTGGGGAGCTGTTTTTT. It is translated as CASKGLAGIGELFF.

This clonotype was found many times. The chain joins TRBV12-3 or TRBV12-4 to TRBJ2-1; D is perhaps TRBD1 or TRBD2 (6 bases each). Trimming took 2 bases from V and 10 from J, leaving 12 bases between them. The CDR3 sequence is 13 residues long. CDR3 loop: CASSLTQGGEQFF. DNA of the CDR3: TGTGCCAGCAGTTTAACCCAAGGGGGGGAGCAGTTCTTC.

This clonotype was picked up many times. This chain links TRBV7-9 with TRBJ1-1, with TRBD1 matching 7 bases. J lost 8 bases, V lost 4 bases, and 4 bases had no gene match. Germline V lookup: CDR1 SEHNR, CDR2 FQNEAQ (reference sequence). This CDR3 has 12 residues. The CDR3 is CASSSRGQEAFF. The CDR3 DNA reads TGTGCCAGCAGCTCCAGGGGACAGGAAGCTTTCTTT.

This clonotype was detected a few times. The junction does not match germline at one end; this may be a read error. The rearrangement joins TRBV7-7 to TRBJ2-1; 8 bases match TRBD2. Germline V gene lookup returns CDR1 SSHAT and CDR2 FNYEAQ (reference sequence). This CDR3 is 15 amino acids long. The CDR3 reads CASSLAKNGRASQFF. DNA of the CDR3: TGTGCTAGCAGCTTAGCAAAGAACGGGAGGGCCTCGCAGTTCTTC.

There are a few counts of this clonotype. The V and J genes are TRBV6-6 and TRBJ1-5; perhaps TRBD1 as D (5 bases). The CDR3 consists of 17 residues. Looked up from germline, CDR1 is MNHNY and CDR2 is SVGAGI (reference sequence). V lost 2 bases, J lost 3 bases, and 17 bases lay in between. As DNA, the CDR3 is TGTGCCAGCAGTTACGTTGGCCAGGGAGGTCTCAATCAGCCCCAGCATTTT. Amino acids: CASSYVGQGGLNQPQHF.

This clonotype was recorded at least ten times. The gene calls are TRBV12-3 or TRBV12-4 and TRBJ1-2; D unclear. V was trimmed by 6 bases and J by 5 bases, leaving 16 bases between them. The CDR3 is 14 amino acids. The CDR3: CASSHGLGNYGYTF. Here the CDR3 DNA reads TGTGCCAGCAGCCATGGTTTGGGTAATTATGGCTACACCTTC.